The next 23 T cell receptor beta chains were all read from a single sample in a study of regulatory T cells in long-lasting Graves disease. Noted time point: persistent/refractory GD, antithyroid drugs over 5 years with positive TRAb. PBMC-extracted RNA yielded the TCR library. Building of the TCR beta libraries involved iRepertoire HTBI primers and Arm-PCR of CDR3 regions. TCRdb re-analysed the multiplex PCR reads in MiXCR, keeping a single row per CDR3 protein. The table lists approximately 400,000 distinct CDR3 sequences, approximately 23% of them singletons. The material sequenced was peripheral blood mononuclear cells (PBMCs), taken when the disease was refractory, from a patient treated with antithyroid drugs. The receptors shown here come from a woman aged 40-49 years with Graves disease.

This rearrangement joins TRBV11-2 to TRBJ2-7; D is unclear. V gave up 8 bases and J gave up 5 bases, with 10 bases separating them. This CDR3 region has 11 residues. Germline CDR1 reads SGHAT; CDR2 reads FQNNGV. The CDR3 DNA reads as TGTGCCAGCGCGAGGTTAAACGAGCAGTACTTC. This codes for CASARLNEQYF.

A few counts support this clonotype. A much larger clone lies a single base off, so this may be a read error. The chain uses TRBV2 and TRBJ2-2, with 7 bases fitting TRBD1. V lost 11 bases to trimming and J lost 0 bases; unmatched junction nucleotides: 9. CDR1 and CDR2 (germline): SNHLY, FYNNEI. The CDR3 extends over 15 amino acids. The CDR3, as DNA: TGTGCCGCAACCACGCAGGGGGCGAACACCGGGGAGCTGTTTTTT. This encodes CAATTQGANTGELFF.

The J gene is TRBJ2-3, the V gene TRBV6-9; D gene uncertain. The germline V gene encodes CDR1 MNHGY and CDR2 SVAAGI. V gave up 4 bases and J gave up 6 bases, with 17 bases separating them. The CDR3 covers 15 residues. The CDR3 loop is CASSFPVHMGDTQYF. In DNA form, the CDR3 reads TGTGCCAGCAGTTTTCCGGTCCACATGGGGGATACGCAGTATTTT.

There are many counts of this clonotype. The chain has TRBV20-1 and TRBJ1-1, with D possibly being TRBD1 (5 bases). The length of the CDR3 is 14 residues. With 5 bases removed from V and 5 bases from J, the gap between germline ends came to 18 bases. CDR1 and CDR2 from the germline V gene are DFQATT and SNEGSKA (reference sequence). CDR3 DNA sequence: TGCAGTGCTGTCGAGAGGGGCCACGGGACTGAAGCTTTCTTT. It yields the protein CSAVERGHGTEAFF.

This clonotype was seen many times. The rearrangement uses TRBV11-2 and TRBJ2-4, with D possibly matching TRBD1 (6 bases). Germline CDR1 SGHAT, CDR2 FQNNGV. The V gene lost 5 bases and the J gene lost 2 bases, with 16 bases spanning the gap. CDR3 length: 16 residues. In DNA form, the CDR3 reads TGTGCCAGCAGCCTAAGCAGGGGAATAACCAAAAACATTCAGTACTTC. This codes for CASSLSRGITKNIQYF. The full variable domain, its missing parts supplied by reference TRBV11-2 and TRBJ2-4, is EAGVAQSPRYKIIEKRQSVAFWCNPISGHATLYWYQQILGQGPKLLIQFQNNGVVDDSQLPKDRFSAERLKGVDSTLKIQPAKLEDSAVYLCASSLSRGITKNIQYFGAGTRLSVL.

The V call is TRBV24-1, the J call TRBJ2-1, with D perhaps matching TRBD2 (6 bases). The germline V gene has CDR1 KGHDR and CDR2 SFDVKD. The CDR3 extends over 15 amino acids. Deletions cut 4 bases from V and 5 bases from J, with 14 bases between. CDR3 protein: CATSEGGATDNEQFF. CDR3 coding DNA: TGTGCCACCAGTGAGGGCGGGGCCACCGACAATGAGCAGTTCTTC.

This clonotype was counted between two and nine times. This chain connects TRBV20-1 to TRBJ2-5; D possibly corresponds to TRBD1 (6 bases). V was cut by 2 bases and J by 0 bases, with 13 bases left in between. The CDR3 covers 15 residues. Germline CDR1 and CDR2: DFQATT and SNEGSKA (reference sequence). CDR3 amino acids: CSARRTAKNQETQYF. DNA of the CDR3: TGCAGTGCTAGAAGGACAGCGAAGAACCAAGAGACCCAGTACTTC.

This clonotype was seen only a few times. The V and J genes are TRBV19 and TRBJ1-5, with D unclear. This CDR3 is built from 15 residues. Germline V gives CDR1 LNHDA, CDR2 SQIVND (reference sequence). The ends were cut back, 5 bases at V and 0 bases at J, with 11 bases in the middle. CDR3 protein: CASSPTGTSNQPQHF. As DNA, the CDR3 is TGTGCCAGTAGTCCTACGGGAACTAGCAATCAGCCCCAGCATTTT. The full variable domain, in which reference TRBV19 and TRBJ1-5 provide the parts outside the CDR3, is DGGITQSPKYLFRKEGQNVTLSCEQNLNHDAMYWYRQDPGQGLRLIYYSQIVNDFQKGDIAEGYSVSREKKESFPLTVTSAQKNPTAFYLCASSPTGTSNQPQHFGDGTRLSIL.

Many counts were recorded for this clonotype. The chain links TRBV5-1 to TRBJ1-1; TRBD1 matches 8 bases. J was trimmed by 5 bases and V by 2 bases; bases with no gene match: 8. Germline V CDR1 and CDR2: SGHRS, YFSETQ. CDR3 length: 15 amino acids. The CDR3 DNA reads TGCGCCAGCAGCTTTTCGGACAGGGAGGGAACTGAAGCTTTCTTT. It yields the protein CASSFSDREGTEAFF.

This clonotype was seen a few times. CDR3 protein: CASSQSGSGYEQYF. The CDR3 coding sequence is TGCGCCAGCAGTCAAAGCGGGAGCGGATACGAGCAGTACTTC. The chain combines TRBV10-1 with TRBJ2-7; 8 nucleotides match TRBD2. V shed 5 bases, J shed 4 bases, and the junction held 7 bases outside the gene matches. The CDR3 covers 14 residues. CDR1 WNHNN and CDR2 SYGVQD come from the germline V gene (reference sequence).

This chain links TRBV28 with TRBJ2-3, with 10 bases that match TRBD2. The V and J ends lost 5 bases and 5 bases, in that order; junction bases with no gene match: 4. Germline V gives CDR1 MDHEN, CDR2 SYDVKM. CDR3 length: 14 residues. CDR3: CASSPGLAEDTQYF. The CDR3 region has the DNA TGTGCCAGCAGTCCCGGACTAGCGGAAGATACGCAGTATTTT.

The sample holds many counts of this clonotype. The chain combines TRBV28 with TRBJ1-2; unclear D gene. V was cut by 5 bases and J by 2 bases, with 3 bases left in between. This CDR3 is 11 amino acids long. The germline gives CDR1 MDHEN, CDR2 SYDVKM. The CDR3 loop reads CASSNNYGYTF. The DNA for the CDR3 is TGTGCCAGCAGTAACAACTATGGCTACACCTTC.

This clonotype was counted many times. The chain is built from TRBV7-9 and TRBJ2-2; D unresolved. This CDR3 is 13 amino acids long. V was trimmed by 3 bases and J by 15 bases, leaving 17 bases between them. The germline V gene has CDR1 SEHNR and CDR2 FQNEAQ (reference sequence). The CDR3 spells CASSLGSAPMMFF. CDR3 bases: TGTGCCAGCAGCTTGGGTTCGGCCCCAATGATGTTTTTT.

In this sample, this clonotype turned up many times. The chain couples TRBV11-2 to TRBJ2-7, with TRBD2 as a possible D gene (5 bases). There are 13 residues in the CDR3. Trimming shortened V by 4 bases and J by 2 bases, and 9 bases separated the two germline ends. Germline V gene lookup returns CDR1 SGHAT and CDR2 FQNNGV. The CDR3 here is CASSSGITYEQYF. The DNA of the CDR3 is TGTGCCAGCAGCTCCGGGATCACCTACGAGCAGTACTTC.

The CDR3 reads CATGLTSGSGTGELFF. The CDR3 DNA reads as TGTGCCACCGGACTCACTAGCGGGAGTGGCACCGGGGAGCTGTTTTTT. The chain recombines TRBV7-3 with TRBJ2-2, with 11 bases lining up with TRBD2. V was pared by 10 bases and J by 4 bases, with 11 bases of the junction left unmatched. The CDR3 sequence is 16 residues long. Per germline, CDR1 SGHTA and CDR2 FQGTGA.

The chain employs TRBV30 and TRBJ1-1; tentative D call: TRBD1 (5 bases). The germline CDR1 and CDR2 sequences are GTSNPN and SVGIG (reference sequence). The length of the CDR3 is 13 residues. The V gene lost 2 bases and the J gene lost 4 bases, with 11 bases spanning the gap. CDR3 in DNA: TGTGCCTGGAGTCACAGTGGGGGCACTGAAGCTTTCTTT. The encoded protein is CAWSHSGGTEAFF.

On this clonotype: This could be a read error, since a much larger clone is one nucleotide away. The chain links TRBV27 to TRBJ2-2; D possibly corresponds to TRBD2 (5 bases). This CDR3 spans 18 amino acids. CDR1 and CDR2 (germline): MNHEY, SMNVEV (reference sequence). The CDR3 DNA reads as TGTGCCAGCAGTCACGCTGCGTGGGAGTCCGGAAGAACCGGGGAGCTGTCTTTT. As protein: CASSHAAWESGRTGELSF.

This clonotype appeared a single time. Since a far larger clone is one base different, this is likely a read error. V and J are TRBV7-2 and TRBJ2-7; weak D call: TRBD2 (6 bases). The CDR3 contains 12 residues. Germline values: CDR1 SGHTA, CDR2 FQGNSA. In DNA form, the CDR3 reads TGTGCCGGCAGCCTGGGACTTTCCGAGCAGTACTTC. Protein product: CAGSLGLSEQYF.

A note on this clonotype: A read error is possible here, since a much larger clone lies one base away. The chain employs TRBV2 and TRBJ2-3; D not certain. This CDR3 contains 13 residues. Germline V CDR1 and CDR2: SNHLY, FYNNEI. The CDR3 region is CAGSELRTDTQYF. The CDR3 DNA is TGTGCCGGCAGTGAATTAAGGACAGATACGCAGTATTTT.

This clonotype was recorded a few times. The chain recombines TRBV9 with TRBJ2-7; D may correspond to TRBD1 or TRBD2 (5 bases each). Germline values: CDR1 SGDLS, CDR2 YYNGEE. V gave up 0 bases and J gave up 7 bases, with 17 bases separating them. The CDR3 consists of 15 residues. The CDR3 loop reads CASSVALGPEEEQYF. DNA for the CDR3: TGTGCCAGCAGCGTAGCTTTGGGACCGGAGGAGGAGCAGTACTTC. Full variable domain (remainder filled in from reference TRBV9 and TRBJ2-7): DSGVTQTPKHLITATGQRVTLRCSPRSGDLSVYWYQQSLDQGLQFLIQYYNGEERAKGNILERFSAQQFPDLHSELNLSSLELGDSALYFCASSVALGPEEEQYFGPGTRLTVT.

This clonotype was found a few times. The V call is TRBV6-2 or TRBV6-3, the J call TRBJ1-1; tentative D call: TRBD1 (6 bases). The germline gives CDR1 MNHEY, CDR2 SVGEGT. V lost 0 bases, J lost 3 bases, and 11 bases lay in between. The CDR3 length is 15 residues. CDR3: CASSYSNRVYTEAFF. CDR3 in DNA: TGTGCCAGCAGTTACTCGAACAGGGTTTACACTGAAGCTTTCTTT.

This clonotype appeared a few times. The junction shows a germline mismatch at one end, possibly a read error. The rearrangement joins TRBV28 to TRBJ1-2; D is perhaps TRBD1 (5 bases). The CDR3 has 15 residues. From germline, CDR1 is MDHEN and CDR2 SYDVKM. The CDR3, as DNA: TGTGCCAGCGGTTTAGGGGTACCCACCGCCTATGGCTACACCTTC. Protein product: CASGLGVPTAYGYTF.

At least ten counts were recorded for this clonotype. J is TRBJ1-2 and V is TRBV2, with D tentatively TRBD1 (5 bases). Trimming removed 10 bases at V and 4 bases at J, with 16 bases between. The CDR3 is 13 residues long. Germline V gene lookup returns CDR1 SNHLY and CDR2 FYNNEI. This chain's CDR3 is CATQAGGGYGYTF. In nucleotides, the CDR3 is TGTGCCACCCAGGCCGGGGGAGGCTATGGCTACACCTTC.